A single sample is the source of the 20 T cell receptor beta chains below, sequenced in a study of T cell responses to AZD1222 COVID-19 vaccine. Clones were sequenced by immunoSEQ multiplex PCR, and TCRdb holds only the in-frame ones, with some missing. The table has 250,000 or so clones, 85% to 95% seen once. This sample comprised peripheral blood, obtained on day 0 of AZD1222 vaccination. Receptors were obtained from an adult in good health.

The chain joins TRBV29-1 to TRBJ2-7, with D maybe TRBD1 (6 bases). Germline CDR1 reads SQVTM; CDR2 reads ANQGSEA. The CDR3 covers 12 residues. V lost 7 bases and J 5 bases, leaving 15 bases between the germline ends. The CDR3 DNA follows: TGCAGCGGCCGGACAGCTCCTAACGAGCAGTACTTC. Its protein product is CSGRTAPNEQYF.

The CDR3 sequence: CASSQQEEGTTFF. As DNA, the CDR3 is TGTGCCAGCAGCCAACAGGAGGAGGGGACGACTTTCTTT. The chain joins TRBV14 to TRBJ1-1, with a tentative D call TRBD1 (5 bases). This CDR3 has 13 amino acids. V was pared by 2 bases and J by 12 bases, with 16 bases between. CDR1 is SGHDN, CDR2 FVKESK, per germline.

J is TRBJ2-7 and V is TRBV4-3; 10 bases are a match to TRBD1. V trimming: 4 bases; J trimming: 4 bases; junction bases outside the gene matches: 4. This CDR3 is 14 amino acids long. Per the germline V gene, CDR1 is LGHNA and CDR2 is YSLEER. CDR3 DNA sequence: TGCGCCAGCAGCCCAGACAGGGGGCATTACGAGCAGTACTTC. As protein: CASSPDRGHYEQYF.

This sequence joins TRBV12-3 or TRBV12-4 and TRBJ1-2; possibly TRBD1 for D (5 bases). V was clipped by 4 bases and J by 2 bases, with 8 bases between them. This CDR3 comprises 13 residues. The CDR3 DNA follows: TGTGCCAGCAGTTCGGGACGGAACTATGGCTACACCTTC. Its translation: CASSSGRNYGYTF.

The chain is built from TRBV3-1 (or the pseudogene TRBV3-2) and TRBJ1-1, with a weak D call TRBD1 (6 bases). This CDR3 has 14 residues. Trimming shortened V by 4 bases and J by 1 base, and 10 bases separated the two germline ends. Germline-derived CDR1 and CDR2 are LGHDT and YNNKEL (reference sequence). The CDR3 region is CASSPTGSNTEAFF. DNA of the CDR3: TGTGCCAGCAGCCCCACAGGGTCGAACACTGAAGCTTTCTTT.

The chain links TRBV7-9 to TRBJ2-5; D not resolved. Trimming removed 5 bases at V and 5 bases at J, with 6 bases between. The CDR3 runs to 11 residues. CDR1 SEHNR and CDR2 FQNEAQ come from the germline V gene (reference sequence). The CDR3 nucleotides are TGTGCCAGCAGCCCCAGCGAGACCCAGTACTTC. The encoded protein is CASSPSETQYF. The variable domain in full, with the rest retrieved from reference TRBV7-9 and TRBJ2-5, is DTGVSQNPRHKITKRGQNVTFRCDPISEHNRLYWYRQTLGQGPEFLTYFQNEAQLEKSRLLSDRFSAERPKGSFSTLEIQRTEQGDSAMYLCASSPSETQYFGPGTRLLVL.

The V and J genes are TRBV9 and TRBJ2-1; 11 bases fit TRBD2. This CDR3 has 17 amino acids. The germline gives CDR1 SGDLS, CDR2 YYNGEE. The J segment lost 2 bases and the V segment lost 0 bases, leaving 4 bases of the junction unmatched. For the CDR3, the DNA is TGTGCCAGCAGCGTAGCGACTAGCGGGACTACCTACAATGAGCAGTTCTTC. Encoded protein: CASSVATSGTTYNEQFF.

The J gene is TRBJ2-7, the V gene TRBV11-2; 11 nucleotides match TRBD2. CDR1 and CDR2 (germline): SGHAT, FQNNGV. V lost 6 bases and J lost 4; bases outside the gene matches: 8. The CDR3 is made up of 15 amino acids. The CDR3 DNA follows: TGTGCCAGCAGTCTCATGTCTAGCGGGAGGTACGAGCAGTACTTC. This sequence encodes CASSLMSSGRYEQYF. Full variable domain (missing parts from reference TRBV11-2 and TRBJ2-7): EAGVAQSPRYKIIEKRQSVAFWCNPISGHATLYWYQQILGQGPKLLIQFQNNGVVDDSQLPKDRFSAERLKGVDSTLKIQPAKLEDSAVYLCASSLMSSGRYEQYFGPGTRLTVT.

Ten or more counts support this clone. This chain connects TRBV11-2 to TRBJ1-6; D gene unclear. Germline V gives CDR1 SGHAT, CDR2 FQNNGV. The CDR3 is 13 amino acids. The V end lost 5 bases, the J end lost 7 bases, and 9 bases lay between the germline ends. Here the CDR3 DNA reads TGTGCCAGCAGCACGGACCCCAATTCACCCCTCCACTTT. Protein product: CASSTDPNSPLHF.

In the case of this clone: The identical CDR3 is also encoded by other nucleotide sequences in the sample. The chain carries TRBV7-9 and TRBJ2-5; TRBD1 is a possible D gene (5 bases). This CDR3 has 14 amino acids. The V gene's germline CDR1 is SEHNR and CDR2 FQNEAQ (reference sequence). The V gene lost 1 base and the J gene lost 5 bases, with 11 bases spanning the gap. The CDR3 DNA sequence: TGTGCCAGCAGCTTAGGGGGCGGCGGTGAGACCCAGTACTTC. Translating it yields CASSLGGGGETQYF. The variable domain in full, with the rest retrieved from reference TRBV7-9 and TRBJ2-5, is DTGVSQNPRHKITKRGQNVTFRCDPISEHNRLYWYRQTLGQGPEFLTYFQNEAQLEKSRLLSDRFSAERPKGSFSTLEIQRTEQGDSAMYLCASSLGGGGETQYFGPGTRLLVL.

The DNA for the CDR3 is TGTGCCAGCAGCTTAGACAGGGGCGAGCAGTACTTC. It translates to CASSLDRGEQYF. The chain employs TRBV11-3 and TRBJ2-7; TRBD1 is a possible D gene (6 bases). CDR1 and CDR2 (germline): SGHNT, YENEEA. The V gene lost 0 bases and the J gene lost 6 bases, with 6 bases spanning the gap. CDR3 length equals 12 residues.

The chain carries TRBV15 and TRBJ2-2; TRBD2 matches 8 bases. The germline V gene has CDR1 LNHNV and CDR2 YYDKDF (reference sequence). The CDR3 extends over 14 amino acids. V lost 8 bases, J lost 0 bases, and 2 bases stayed unmatched. The CDR3 region is CATQRGTNTGELFF. The CDR3 DNA is TGTGCCACCCAGCGGGGGACGAACACCGGGGAGCTGTTTTTT.

This clone was counted once. The chain employs TRBV7-9 and TRBJ2-7; TRBD1 matches 10 bases. V gave up 5 bases and J gave up 7 bases; unmatched junction bases: 11. The CDR3 consists of 15 residues. Germline V lookup: CDR1 SEHNR, CDR2 FQNEAQ (reference sequence). CDR3 residues: CASSHRDRGSEEQYF. For the CDR3, the DNA is TGTGCCAGCAGCCACCGGGACAGGGGATCAGAGGAGCAGTACTTC.

V is TRBV28 and J is TRBJ2-6; 7 bases match TRBD1. The V segment lost 7 bases and the J segment 1 base; nucleotides outside the gene matches: 7. This CDR3 is 16 amino acids long. CDR1 is MDHEN and CDR2 is SYDVKM in the germline V gene. The CDR3 nucleotides read TGTGCCAGCACTCGGGACAGCAAATCTGGGGCCAACGTCCTGACTTTC. Its translation: CASTRDSKSGANVLTF.

V usage is TRBV5-1 and J usage is TRBJ2-7; 8 bases agree with TRBD1. Per the germline V gene, CDR1 is SGHRS and CDR2 is YFSETQ. The CDR3 runs to 13 residues. V lost 2 bases to trimming and J lost 4 bases; unmatched junction nucleotides: 2. The CDR3 region is CASSLQGGYEQYF. The CDR3 nucleotides are TGCGCCAGCAGCTTACAGGGGGGATACGAGCAGTACTTC.

V usage is TRBV4-3 and J usage is TRBJ1-2; no definite D call. Germline assignment: CDR1 LGHNA and CDR2 YSLEER. CDR3 length: 15 residues. Trimming cost V 0 bases and J 0 bases, with 8 bases left between them. In DNA, the CDR3 is TGCGCCAGCAGCCAAGATATTGCGGCTAACTATGGCTACACCTTC. Translating it yields CASSQDIAANYGYTF.

This clone is a singleton in its sample. Here the CDR3 reads CASSPRLNEQFF. The CDR3 nucleotides read TGTGCCAGCAGTCCCCGACTGAATGAGCAGTTCTTC. The rearrangement links TRBV6-2 or TRBV6-3 to TRBJ2-1; no firm D call. V lost 5 bases, J lost 7 bases, and 9 bases lay in between. The germline V gene has CDR1 MNHEY and CDR2 SVGEGT. This CDR3 comprises 12 residues.

On this clone: A junction boundary mismatches the germline segment, possibly from a read error. V and J are TRBV28 and TRBJ1-4; D unresolved. Germline V gene lookup returns CDR1 MDHEN and CDR2 SYDVKM. The CDR3 covers 14 residues. The CDR3, as DNA: TGTGCCAGCAGTCAGACGCCGTTCTTAGAAGGAAACTATTTT. This sequence encodes CASSQTPFLEGNYF.

This clone has a single count. The V call is TRBV27, the J call TRBJ2-7, with D perhaps TRBD2 (6 bases). Germline V gene lookup returns CDR1 MNHEY and CDR2 SMNVEV (reference sequence). V shed 3 bases and J shed 6 bases, with 18 bases lying between them. The CDR3 sequence is 15 residues long. CDR3 sequence: CASSLTPGGRSEQYF. In nucleotides, the CDR3 is TGTGCCAGCAGTTTGACCCCTGGGGGGAGGTCCGAGCAGTACTTC.

The V gene is TRBV27, the J gene TRBJ2-6, with D possibly matching TRBD1 (6 bases). The length of the CDR3 is 15 residues. V gave up 6 bases and J gave up 4 bases, with 13 bases separating them. Germline V CDR1 and CDR2: MNHEY, SMNVEV (reference sequence). Here the CDR3 reads CASSPGVSGANVLTF. For the CDR3, the DNA is TGTGCCAGCAGCCCAGGGGTTTCCGGGGCCAACGTCCTGACTTTC.